A selection of T cell receptor beta chains follows, all from one sample in a study of blood T cell repertoires in COVID-19. Some clones are missing from TCRdb's copy, which holds only in-frame ones; the method was immunoSEQ multiplex PCR. The repertoire holds about 310,000 clones, 87% seen once, with 2% to 3% in the top ten. Material for sequencing was peripheral blood. The receptors originated from a man aged 18 to 35 with active or convalescent COVID-19. Both conserved end residues are part of each CDR3. Each record gives: J gene, V gene, D gene, clone size, CDR3 length, CDR3 DNA, CDR3 protein. A D gene is named only where the DNA matches it firmly. The listing skips clone size in some rows; elsewhere it reads once, few, many or a size class.

TRBJ2-1 | TRBV11-2 | TRBD1 | . | 17 | TGTGCCAGCAGCTCCTTACCACCGGGACAGGACTACAATGAGCAGTTCTTC | CASSSLPPGQDYNEQFF
TRBJ1-1 | TRBV27 | . | . | 14 | TGTGCCAGCAGTTTAACAGGAATGAACACTGAAGCTTTCTTT | CASSLTGMNTEAFF
TRBJ2-1 | TRBV4-2 | TRBD2 | . | 18 | TGTGCCAGCAGCCAAGGCTCTAGCGGGAGGGCCCCCACCTATGAGCAGTTCTTC | CASSQGSSGRAPTYEQFF
TRBJ2-7 | TRBV27 | . | . | 14 | TGTGCCAGCAGTTTATCGGACGGGACCTACGAGCAGTACTTC | CASSLSDGTYEQYF
TRBJ1-6 | TRBV2 | TRBD1 | . | 16 | TGTGCCAGCAGTGAACCGATTACAGGGGGAAATTCACCCCTCCACTTT | CASSEPITGGNSPLHF
TRBJ1-4 | TRBV27 | TRBD1 | . | 15 | TGTGCCAGCGGGAGGAGTCAGGGGGCTAATGAAAAACTGTTTTTT | CASGRSQGANEKLFF
TRBJ2-1 | TRBV5-1 | TRBD2 | . | 16 | TGCGCCAGCGCGCCGCGGCTAGCGGGAGATTACAATGAGCAGTTCTTC | CASAPRLAGDYNEQFF
TRBJ2-7 | TRBV10-3 | TRBD1 | . | 16 | TGTGCCATCAGTGAGTCGGGGACAGGGGGCTACTACGAGCAGTACTTC | CAISESGTGGYYEQYF
TRBJ1-5 | TRBV7-6 | TRBD1 | . | 15 | TGTGCCAGCAGCCCCGGGACAGGGGGCAATCAGCCCCAGCATTTT | CASSPGTGGNQPQHF
TRBJ1-2 | TRBV3-1/TRBV3-2 | . | once | 14 | TGTGCCAGCAGCCAAGGGGGGACTTCGGCGGGCTACACCTTC | CASSQGGTSAGYTF
TRBJ1-1 | TRBV7-2 | TRBD1 | . | 16 | TGTGCCAGCAGCTCACGTCATCCAGGGGGGAACACTGAAGCTTTCTTT | CASSSRHPGGNTEAFF
TRBJ1-1 | TRBV27 | . | few | 14 | TGTGCCAGCAGTTTAAACCCCGACGTACAGGGAGCTTTCTTT | CASSLNPDVQGAFF
TRBJ2-1 | TRBV5-4 | TRBD1 | . | 14 | TGTGCCAGCAGCCGGGGACAGCCCTACAATGAGCAGTTCTTC | CASSRGQPYNEQFF
TRBJ2-3 | TRBV7-2 | TRBD2 | . | 15 | TGTGCCAGCAGCTTAGGGGTAGCGGGGACAGATACGCAGTATTTT | CASSLGVAGTDTQYF
TRBJ2-7 | TRBV9 | . | . | 14 | TGTGCCAGCAGCGTGGGGGACACTTCCTACGAGCAGTACTTC | CASSVGDTSYEQYF
TRBJ1-1 | TRBV19 | TRBD1 | . | 18 | TGTGCCAGTAGTTCCTGGGACAGGGCGGGGGAAATGAACACTGAAGCTTTCTTT | CASSSWDRAGEMNTEAFF
TRBJ2-7 | TRBV7-9 | . | . | 13 | TGTGCCAGCAGCTTTTCGGCGGACTACGAGCAGTACTTC | CASSFSADYEQYF
TRBJ1-2 | TRBV10-3 | . | . | 14 | TGTGCCATCAGTGAAACAGTTACTAACTATGGCTACACCTTC | CAISETVTNYGYTF
TRBJ2-7 | TRBV6-5 | TRBD1 | once | 16 | TGTGCCAGCAGTTACAACAGGGGGTTCCCGACCTACGAGCAGTACTTC | CASSYNRGFPTYEQYF
TRBJ2-6 | TRBV7-2 | . | . | 14 | TGTGCCAGCAGAAGGGAGACGGGGGCCAACGTCCTGACTTTC | CASRRETGANVLTF
TRBJ1-2 | TRBV27 | TRBD1 | . | 14 | TGTGCCAGCAGTGACCCGACAGGGGCCTATGGCTACACCTTC | CASSDPTGAYGYTF